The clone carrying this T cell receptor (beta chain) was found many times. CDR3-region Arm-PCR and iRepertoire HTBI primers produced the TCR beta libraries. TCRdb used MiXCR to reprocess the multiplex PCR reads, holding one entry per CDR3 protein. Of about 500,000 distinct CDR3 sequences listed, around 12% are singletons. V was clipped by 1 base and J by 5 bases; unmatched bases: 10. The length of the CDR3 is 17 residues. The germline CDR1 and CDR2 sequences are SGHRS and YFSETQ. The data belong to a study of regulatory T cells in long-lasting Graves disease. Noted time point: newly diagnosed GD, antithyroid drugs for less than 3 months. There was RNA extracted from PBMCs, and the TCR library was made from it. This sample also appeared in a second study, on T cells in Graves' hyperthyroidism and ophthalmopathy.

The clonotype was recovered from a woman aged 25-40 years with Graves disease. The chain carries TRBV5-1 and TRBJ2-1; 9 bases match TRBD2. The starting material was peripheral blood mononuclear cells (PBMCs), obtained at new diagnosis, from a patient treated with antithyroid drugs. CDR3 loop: CASSLRWAGGGNNEQFF. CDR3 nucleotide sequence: TGCGCCAGCAGCTTGCGTTGGGCGGGAGGGGGAAACAATGAGCAGTTCTTC.